This T cell receptor beta chain derives from a study of T cells expressing NK-cell markers. Study overall: It was sorted CD3+CD56+NKG2C+, CD3+CD56+NKG2C- and CD3+CD56-NKG2C+ T cells that supplied the TCR beta repertoires. Findings of the study overall: Dominance of the CD3+CD56-NKG2C+ fraction by these clonotypes also held in four donors.

Concerning this clonotype: What it recognizes is unknown.

Reanalyzing the 5' RACE reads, TCRdb keeps one entry per CDR3 protein, without DNA. This sample contains about 20,000 distinct CDR3 sequences. Sequencing used blood T cells: a sorted CD56 or NKG2C T cell subset, CD4+ or CD8+ T cells, or bulk PBMC T cells (not recorded which). The sequence came from a man aged 18 to 70 in good health.

This CDR3 is CASSESGADTQYF. The chain has TRBV10-1 and TRBJ2-3. This CDR3 spans 13 amino acids. Germline CDR1 reads WNHNN; CDR2 reads SYGVQD (reference sequence).